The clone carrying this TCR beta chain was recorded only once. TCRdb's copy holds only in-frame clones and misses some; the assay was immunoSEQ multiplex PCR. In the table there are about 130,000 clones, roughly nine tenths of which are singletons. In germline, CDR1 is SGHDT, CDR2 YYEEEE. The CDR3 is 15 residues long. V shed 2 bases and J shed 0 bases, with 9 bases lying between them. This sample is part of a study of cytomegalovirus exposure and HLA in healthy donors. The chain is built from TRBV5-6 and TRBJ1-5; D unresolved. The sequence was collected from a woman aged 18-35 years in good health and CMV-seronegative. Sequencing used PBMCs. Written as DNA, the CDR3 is TGTGCCAGCAGCTTCGGAGGGTATAGCAATCAGCCCCAGCATTTT. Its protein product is CASSFGGYSNQPQHF.